This TCR beta chain originates from a study of vaccination and CD4 T cells after COVID-19 (dated by TCRdb to between 2021 and 2023). Some background on the complete study: Convalescent patients had a positive SARS-CoV-2 result on nasal swab PCR, and of these patients, about ten had mild disease and one had severe disease. In the convalescent cohort there were six males and four females, among whom were two Hispanic individuals, seven Caucasians, two Asians and one multiracial person. The spike-specific CD4+ TCR repertoire was compared before and after mRNA vaccination in approximately 9 COVID-19 convalescent patients and a handful of infection-naive healthy vaccine recipients. Post-COVID blood samples were collected from convalescent patients a median of approximately 93 days after diagnosis, with a range of roughly 30 to 170 days. Overlapping spike peptide pools from SARS-CoV-2 and from the common cold coronaviruses HCoV-NL63, HCoV-OC43 and HCoV-229E were used as culture stimuli. As controls, cultures received a CEFX viral epitope pool (the positive control), an HIV-1 Nef peptide pool (the negative control), or no peptide at all. Participants got two doses of the Pfizer-BioNTech BNT162b2 vaccine (n=8) or two doses of the Moderna mRNA-1273 vaccine (n=2). The time from the second vaccine dose to post-vaccine blood sampling had a median of roughly 70 days and ranged from about 14 to 250 days. Study-wide findings and limitations: Only a relatively small number of convalescent patients were included in the study, and early timepoints following natural infection were not analyzed. Nearly all vaccine-specific clones in convalescent patients (304 of 307) were mono-reactive for SARS-CoV-2 spike rather than cross-reactive with common cold coronaviruses. In convalescent patients, a median approximately 86% of post-vaccine SARS-CoV-2-reactive clones were detected only after vaccination, suggesting vaccine-specific priming. Although the median number of SARS-CoV-2-reactive clonotypes went up from some 23 after infection to some 40 after vaccination, the increase was not significant.

This specimen's treatment or condition label, interpreted: roughly 11-day PBMC culture with coronavirus spike peptide pools or control peptides (ViraFEST assay). The ViraFEST assay, used in the study, expanded antigen-specific T cells with peptide pools and then identified the expanded clonotypes through TCR sequencing. The convalescent patients' positive SARS-CoV-2 PCR tests were from March to December 2020, which was before the Alpha, Beta and Delta variants emerged in the United States. Each well held under 2.5 million PBMCs cultured in IMDM containing about 5% human AB serum and 10 IU/ml IL-2, with about 10 ug/ml peptide pools added. On days 3 and 7, half of the culture medium was replaced with fresh IL-2-containing medium. CD4+ T cells were isolated after roughly nine days of culture through negative selection using the EasySep CD4+ T cell isolation kit. PBMCs were separated from whole blood using Ficoll-Paque Plus gradient centrifugation and then either used fresh or cryopreserved at -140C. Each culture condition was generally run in triplicate wells.

This clonotype appeared a few times. Its antigen remains unidentified. It has no much larger one-base neighbor in the sample; base qualities were not kept. As encoded in the germline V gene (reference sequence), CDR1 is LNHNV while CDR2 is YYDKDF. The germline V and J ends show losses of 5 bases and 4 bases respectively, and no gene match explains 7 bases of the junction. The CDR3 covers 15 residues, taking in both the cysteine and the phenylalanine. This entry keeps only the CDR3 DNA: 45 bases, framed from base 1. Libraries came from PCR. At the Johns Hopkins FTIC core, DNA from the cultured CD4+ T cells underwent TCR sequencing with the Oncomine TCR Beta short-read assay. Genomic DNA was extracted from the cultured CD4+ T cells with the QIAamp micro DNA kit. Oncomine TCR Beta libraries from cultured CD4+ T cells were pooled with unique dual indexes and sequenced on an Illumina iSeq 100. The authors processed their data as follows. Non-productive sequences were filtered out, and CDR3s that did not start with C, did not end with F or W, or were shorter than 7 amino acids were discarded. The MANAFEST web application identified antigen-specific clonotypes by comparing peptide-stimulated wells against reference wells and other culture wells. To be called positive, a clone needed an FDR below 0.05, an odds ratio above 5, and a productive frequency above 0.1% in at least two of three replicate wells. Cross-reactive clonotypes were defined as significantly expanded in both SARS-CoV-2 spike wells and at least one common cold coronavirus spike condition. Similarity between CDR3 sequences was evaluated in R version 3.6.1 using Levenshtein distances (stringdist) and unrooted phylogenetic trees (ape). The raw public reads went through TCRdb reprocessing: fastp at Q25, MiXCR clone calling, in-frame beta chains kept. Rows with one shared CDR3 protein collapse into an entry with the most common genes and DNA. These V and J calls derive from TCRdb rather than the authors' analysis. The sample table lists 11,000 to 15,000 distinct CDR3 sequences, 28% of them with a count of one. The ten most abundant clones make up around a sixth of the sample.

The receptor's source is a human donor with COVID-19. Specimen: cultured CD4+ T cells from blood. The sequence is built from TRBV15 and TRBJ1-2, with 10 bases in between that match TRBD1. The CDR3 sequence is CATSARTGGSYGYTF. The DNA reads TGTGCCACCAGCGCAAGGACAGGGGGGTCCTATGGCTACACCTTC.